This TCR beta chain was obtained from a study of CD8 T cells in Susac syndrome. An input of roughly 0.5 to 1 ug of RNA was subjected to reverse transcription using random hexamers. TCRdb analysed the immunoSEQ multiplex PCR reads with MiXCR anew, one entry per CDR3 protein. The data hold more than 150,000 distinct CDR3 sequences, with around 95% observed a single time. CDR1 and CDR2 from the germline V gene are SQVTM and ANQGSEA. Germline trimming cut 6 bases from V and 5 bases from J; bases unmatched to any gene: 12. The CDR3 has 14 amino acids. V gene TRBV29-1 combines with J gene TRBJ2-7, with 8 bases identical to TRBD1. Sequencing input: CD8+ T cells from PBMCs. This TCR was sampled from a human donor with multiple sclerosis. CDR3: CSVAKGQGANEQYF. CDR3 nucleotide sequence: TGCAGCGTCGCTAAAGGTCAGGGGGCGAACGAGCAGTACTTC.